Listed below are T cell receptor beta chains from one sample, sequenced in a study of response to subunit inactivated influenza vaccine. TCRdb fed the RT-PCR reads into MiXCR, producing one record per CDR3 protein. The data contain hundreds of thousands of distinct CDR3 sequences, roughly 25% of them singletons. The specimen was CD4+ T cells sorted from PBMCs, collected 5 days after vaccination. The receptor source for this set is a man aged 50-60 years who received an inactivated influenza vaccine. The CDR3 runs from the conserved cysteine through the conserved F or W. A D gene is named only where the DNA matches it firmly. Part of the rows lack a size; the others show once, few, many or a class for expanded clones.

>TRBJ2-1|TRBV2|TRBD1|.
CASVKGQGYSNEQFF
TGTGCCAGCGTAAAGGGACAGGGTTATAGCAATGAGCAGTTCTTC
>TRBJ2-5|TRBV24-1|.|few
CATSDFRGTRETQYF
TGTGCCACCAGTGATTTTCGGGGGACGCGAGAGACCCAGTACTTC
>TRBJ1-2|TRBV11-2|.|many
CASSPAPYRAAGKYGYTF
TGTGCCAGCAGCCCCGCCCCCTACAGGGCGGCCGGGAAGTATGGCTACACCTTC
>TRBJ2-5|TRBV6-2/TRBV6-3|.|.
CASSYSGTPQYF
TGTGCCAGCAGTTACTCCGGGACTCCGCAGTACTTC
>TRBJ2-2|TRBV12-3/TRBV12-4|TRBD2|few
CASSFRGSANTGELFF
TGTGCCAGCAGTTTTCGCGGGAGCGCGAACACCGGGGAGCTGTTTTTT
>TRBJ2-7|TRBV12-3/TRBV12-4|TRBD2|few
CASSFRRGGSYEQYF
TGTGCCAGCAGTTTTAGGCGGGGGGGCTCCTACGAGCAGTACTTC
>TRBJ1-6|TRBV5-1|.|.
CASSWEIQRGTSPLHF
TGCGCCAGCAGCTGGGAAATCCAGAGGGGAACTTCACCCCTCCACTTT
>TRBJ2-2|TRBV4-3|TRBD2|.
CASSQESFGGGYAGELFF
TGCGCCAGCAGCCAAGAATCGTTCGGGGGGGGCTACGCCGGGGAGCTGTTTTTT
>TRBJ2-2|TRBV5-5|.|.
CASSSGLTGELFF
TGTGCCAGCAGCTCTGGACTAACCGGGGAGCTGTTTTTT
>TRBJ2-7|TRBV7-9|.|few
CASSLAWGRDYEQYF
TGTGCCAGCAGCTTGGCATGGGGCAGGGACTACGAGCAGTACTTC
>TRBJ1-1|TRBV5-1|TRBD1|.
CASSAGGAKAEAFF
TGCGCCAGCAGCGCAGGGGGCGCGAAGGCTGAAGCTTTCTTT
>TRBJ2-3|TRBV29-1|.|.
CSVSPSTDTQYF
TGCAGCGTAAGCCCTAGCACAGATACGCAGTATTTT
>TRBJ1-4|TRBV5-1|.|.
CASSITGGGDSGEKLFF
TGCGCCAGCAGCATAACAGGTGGGGGGGATTCCGGTGAAAAACTGTTTTTT
>TRBJ2-3|TRBV24-1|.|.
CATSANGPDTQYF
TGTGCCACCAGTGCGAACGGCCCAGATACGCAGTATTTT
>TRBJ2-7|TRBV5-1|TRBD2|few
CASSLGSGGFSYEQYF
TGCGCCAGCAGCTTAGGTAGCGGGGGATTCTCCTACGAGCAGTACTTC
>TRBJ2-3|TRBV4-2|TRBD2|few
CASSQDLAGRGGIYTQYF
TGTGCCAGCAGCCAAGATCTAGCGGGGCGGGGGGGGATCTATACGCAGTATTTT
>TRBJ1-6|TRBV5-5|.|.
CASSLSSYSPLHF
TGTGCCAGCAGCTTGTCGTCTTATTCACCCCTCCACTTT
>TRBJ2-3|TRBV5-1|.|few
CASSGSSTDTQYF
TGCGCCAGCAGCGGATCCAGCACAGATACGCAGTATTTT
>TRBJ1-1|TRBV7-9|.|.
CASSLAALGTEAFF
TGTGCCAGCAGCTTAGCGGCTTTGGGCACTGAAGCTTTCTTT
>TRBJ2-7|TRBV18|.|.
CASSPLLEGGEQYF
TGTGCCAGCTCACCGCTTTTAGAGGGGGGTGAGCAGTACTTC
>TRBJ1-1|TRBV7-2|.|.
CASSLVSRSGNTEAFF
TGTGCCAGCAGCTTAGTCAGCCGGTCTGGTAACACTGAAGCTTTCTTT
>TRBJ2-3|TRBV29-1|TRBD1|.
CSSTGEASTDTQYF
TGCAGCTCAACAGGGGAAGCTAGCACAGATACGCAGTATTTT
>TRBJ2-7|TRBV30|.|.
CAWSVSDTQGEQYF
TGTGCCTGGAGTGTATCGGACACCCAAGGCGAGCAGTACTTC
>TRBJ1-2|TRBV18|.|.
CASSPLENYGYTF
TGTGCCAGCTCACCACTAGAGAACTATGGCTACACCTTC
>TRBJ2-1|TRBV5-1|TRBD2|many
CASSLALAGEQFF
TGCGCCAGCAGCTTGGCTCTAGCGGGAGAGCAGTTCTTC
>TRBJ2-1|TRBV29-1|TRBD2|few
CSCGGRIVGGGHEQFF
TGCAGTTGCGGGGGGCGGATAGTCGGTGGCGGTCATGAGCAGTTCTTC
>TRBJ2-1|TRBV6-1|.|.
CASSTGGGSYNEQFF
TGTGCCAGCAGTACCGGCGGAGGGTCCTACAATGAGCAGTTCTTC
>TRBJ1-1|TRBV10-3|.|few
CAIRDTPNTEAFF
TGTGCCATCAGGGACACCCCGAACACTGAAGCTTTCTTT
>TRBJ2-1|TRBV10-1|TRBD1|.
CASSGGQGRQFF
TGCGCCAGCAGTGGGGGACAGGGACGGCAGTTCTTC
>TRBJ2-7|TRBV5-1|.|few
CASSLGPGNPYEQYF
TGCGCCAGCAGCTTGGGTCCCGGAAACCCCTACGAGCAGTACTTC
>TRBJ2-7|TRBV6-2/TRBV6-3|.|.
CASSATDFNPYEQYF
TGTGCCAGCAGTGCCACAGATTTTAATCCCTACGAGCAGTACTTC
>TRBJ1-1|TRBV9|TRBD1|few
CASSVVTGIYTEAFF
TGTGCCAGCAGCGTAGTGACAGGGATCTACACTGAAGCTTTCTTT
>TRBJ2-5|TRBV28|TRBD1|.
CASSLTGTGVETQYF
TGTGCCAGCAGTCTAACCGGGACAGGGGTGGAGACCCAGTACTTC
>TRBJ2-7|TRBV4-2|.|.
CASSQGGLLSYEQYF
TGTGCCAGCAGCCAAGGGGGGCTTCTCTCCTACGAGCAGTACTTC
>TRBJ2-3|TRBV5-1|.|few
CASSGDRSTDTQYF
TGCGCCAGCAGCGGAGATCGAAGCACAGATACGCAGTATTTT
>TRBJ2-3|TRBV29-1|.|few
CSVDGDTDTQYF
TGCAGCGTTGACGGGGACACAGATACGCAGTATTTT
>TRBJ1-5|TRBV6-2/TRBV6-3|.|.
CASSYSRGYGNQPQHF
TGTGCCAGCAGTTACTCTCGGGGGTATGGCAATCAGCCCCAGCATTTT
>TRBJ2-1|TRBV2|.|few
CASSRVEQFF
TGTGCCAGCTCCCGGGTTGAGCAGTTCTTC
>TRBJ1-6|TRBV4-1|TRBD1|few
CASSPGQQTPYNSPLHF
TGCGCCAGCAGCCCGGGACAGCAGACCCCTTATAATTCACCCCTCCACTTT
>TRBJ2-7|TRBV5-1|.|many
CASSLQGYEQYF
TGTGCCAGCAGTCTACAGGGATACGAGCAGTACTTC
>TRBJ1-2|TRBV7-2|.|.
CASSLDPGRGYTF
TGTGCCAGCAGCTTAGATCCAGGGAGGGGCTACACCTTC
>TRBJ2-3|TRBV7-9|TRBD2|.
CASSSERRGDTQYF
TGTGCCAGCAGCTCCGAAAGGCGGGGGGATACGCAGTATTTT
>TRBJ2-1|TRBV12-3/TRBV12-4|.|.
CASSSRDTGGDEQFF
TGTGCCAGCAGTTCGCGGGACACGGGCGGAGATGAGCAGTTCTTC
>TRBJ2-3|TRBV5-1|.|.
CASSSRDNPTDTQYF
TGCGCCAGCAGCTCGCGGGATAATCCAACAGATACGCAGTATTTT
>TRBJ2-2|TRBV11-1|.|few
CASGRSPLQNKGANTGELFF
TGTGCCAGCGGCAGGAGTCCTCTCCAAAACAAGGGGGCGAACACCGGGGAGCTGTTTTTT
>TRBJ2-5|TRBV7-2|.|.
CASSFSGGFQETQYF
TGTGCCAGCAGCTTTTCGGGGGGCTTTCAAGAGACCCAGTACTTC
>TRBJ2-5|TRBV7-7|.|.
CASSAGTPKGTQYF
TGTGCTAGCAGCGCTGGGACTCCCAAGGGGACCCAGTACTTC
>TRBJ2-7|TRBV30|.|.
CAWSGLLYEQYF
TGTGCCTGGAGTGGGCTCCTCTACGAGCAGTACTTC